The sequence of this T cell receptor beta chain was determined in a study of T cells in Graves' hyperthyroidism and ophthalmopathy. The study, taken as a whole, reports: Stable hyperthyroidism was told apart from ophthalmopathy by a model built on 13 V-J features. Ophthalmopathy, which appeared later, was predicted by the model a median roughly 6.6 months before onset. Blood samples included most of the expanded thyroid clonotypes exceeding 0.001.

The TCR beta CDR3 regions underwent amplification using RNA transcripts as the source. A set of HTBI primers served as the primers for a first-round RT-PCR of the TCR CDR3. TCRdb reprocessed the multiplex PCR reads via MiXCR and lists one record per CDR3 protein. The data show around 690,000 distinct CDR3 sequences, about 20% seen once. Used for diagnoses were clinical symptoms, serum thyroxine and TRAb, thyroid ultrasound and orbital computed tomography. Regarding this clonotype: The antigen is not known.

The sequenced material came from blood. The receptor was derived from a man under 40 with Graves' ophthalmopathy.

The CDR3 bases are TGCAGCGTTGAGGCTAGCGGGAGTTTGGCAGATACGCAGTATTTT. It codes for CSVEASGSLADTQYF. V gene TRBV29-1 combines with J gene TRBJ2-3; 10 nucleotides agree with TRBD2. This CDR3 has 15 amino acids. J gave up 4 bases and V 3 bases, and 7 bases lay outside the gene matches. Germline V gene data show CDR1 as SQVTM and CDR2 as ANQGSEA.